A single sample is the source of the 30 T cell receptor beta chains below, sequenced in a study of T-cell memory formation after mild COVID-19. TCRdb passed the 5' RACE reads through MiXCR, listing each CDR3 protein once. Among about 620,000 distinct CDR3 sequences listed, about a sixth were seen once. Sequencing was done on a sample of PBMCs or a T cell subset sorted from them (not recorded which). These receptors were taken from an adult woman who had mild COVID-19 (a few samples of this study predate the infection). Cell type and time point are not known.

A few counts support this clonotype. This chain joins TRBV12-5 and TRBJ2-1, with no clear D. This CDR3 comprises 14 residues. Looked up from germline, CDR1 is LGHNT and CDR2 is FRNRAP. Between the trimmed V and J ends, which lost 11 bases and 7 bases, there was a span of 21 bases. The CDR3: CALESRVSRNEQFF. The CDR3, as DNA: TGTGCTCTCGAATCACGGGTTTCGAGGAATGAGCAGTTCTTC.

This chain uses TRBV4-3 with TRBJ2-3; 8 nucleotides align to TRBD1. This CDR3 has 16 amino acids. The germline CDR1 and CDR2 sequences are LGHNA and YSLEER. V was pared by 1 base and J by 2 bases, with 5 bases of the junction left unmatched. CDR3 residues: CASSQVRDRSTDTQYF. The CDR3 region has the DNA TGCGCCAGCAGCCAAGTCCGGGACAGGTCCACAGATACGCAGTATTTT.

This chain uses TRBV5-1 with TRBJ2-7; 12 nucleotides match TRBD1. V lost 6 bases and J lost 6; bases outside the gene matches: 7. The CDR3 spans 14 residues. Germline V gene data show CDR1 as SGHRS and CDR2 as YFSETQ. CDR3 region: CASNSGDRGREQYF. In DNA, the CDR3 is TGCGCCAGCAACAGTGGGGACAGGGGGCGCGAGCAGTACTTC.

The CDR3 region is CASSYGNQPQHF. The CDR3, as DNA: TGTGCCAGCAGTTACGGGAATCAGCCCCAGCATTTT. The chain is built from TRBV6-6 and TRBJ1-5; D is unclear. The ends were cut back, 2 bases at V and 4 bases at J, with 3 bases in the middle. This CDR3 is 12 amino acids long. Germline lookup yields CDR1 MNHNY and CDR2 SVGAGI (reference sequence).

As regards this clonotype: A much larger clone differs by one base, so this may be a read error. The CDR3 loop reads CASSYREDYEQCF. The CDR3 DNA follows: TGTGCCAGCAGCTACCGGGAAGACTACGAGCAGTGCTTC. The J gene is TRBJ2-7, the V gene TRBV12-3 or TRBV12-4; possible D gene TRBD2, 5 bases. The CDR3 extends over 13 amino acids.

This clonotype appeared a few times. The V and J genes are TRBV5-6 and TRBJ2-1; possibly TRBD2 for D (6 bases). Trimming removed 2 bases from V and 10 bases from J, with 10 bases in between. The CDR3 contains 12 residues. In germline, CDR1 is SGHDT, CDR2 YYEEEE. CDR3 amino acids: CASSFVLAEQFF. DNA for the CDR3: TGTGCCAGCAGCTTTGTTCTAGCGGAGCAGTTCTTC.

The chain carries TRBV11-2 and TRBJ1-1, with D perhaps TRBD1 (5 bases). The CDR3 spans 14 residues. CDR1 and CDR2 (germline): SGHAT, FQNNGV. V shed 5 bases and J shed 5 bases, with 15 bases lying between them. The CDR3 sequence is CASSPLGGKTEAFF. The CDR3 nucleotides are TGTGCCAGCAGCCCATTGGGGGGAAAAACTGAAGCTTTCTTT.

The chain uses TRBV6-5 and TRBJ1-6, with D tentatively TRBD1 (5 bases). CDR1 is MNHEY, CDR2 SVGAGI, per germline. CDR3 size: 14 residues. The germline V and J ends were trimmed by 6 bases and 6 bases, with 12 bases remaining between them. The CDR3, as DNA: TGTGCCAGCAGCCCTCCGGGGGTTAATTCACCCCTCCACTTT. As protein: CASSPPGVNSPLHF.

This clonotype occurred many times. This chain links TRBV5-1 with TRBJ2-1, with a weak D call TRBD2 (5 bases). The length of the CDR3 is 16 residues. Germline CDR1 and CDR2: SGHRS and YFSETQ. The ends were cut back, 9 bases at V and 0 bases at J, with 19 bases in the middle. The CDR3 sequence is CATRLSGDSSYNEQFF. The DNA for the CDR3 is TGCGCCACCCGACTAAGCGGCGATAGCTCCTACAATGAGCAGTTCTTC.

CDR3 amino acids: CASSLEGSSGGPGETQYF. The CDR3 bases are TGTGCCAGCAGCTTAGAGGGGAGTAGCGGGGGCCCCGGGGAGACCCAGTACTTC. This chain connects TRBV11-2 to TRBJ2-5; 9 bases line up with TRBD2. CDR1 and CDR2 from the germline V gene are SGHAT and FQNNGV. With 0 bases clipped from V and 5 bases from J, the junction kept 13 bases outside the gene matches. The CDR3 loop spans 18 amino acids.

V usage is TRBV14 and J usage is TRBJ2-5; the match to TRBD2 covers 7 bases. CDR3 size: 14 residues. The germline V gene encodes CDR1 SGHDN and CDR2 FVKESK. Trimming took 7 bases from V and 7 from J; bases not matched to a gene: 12. This CDR3 reads CASMPGPGGGTQYF. The CDR3 DNA reads TGTGCCAGCATGCCTGGACCGGGCGGGGGGACCCAGTACTTC.

The V call is TRBV30, the J call TRBJ1-2; unclear D gene. This CDR3 has 9 amino acids. V lost 5 bases and J 13 bases, leaving 11 bases between the germline ends. Germline-derived CDR1 and CDR2 are GTSNPN and SVGIG (reference sequence). The CDR3: CAWGPGVTF. CDR3 sequence (DNA): TGTGCCTGGGGCCCCGGCGTCACCTTC.

This clonotype came up many times. CDR3 sequence (DNA): TGTGCCAGCAGTTTATCCGGACAGGGGGCCTACGAGCAGTACTTC. Amino acid sequence: CASSLSGQGAYEQYF. The rearrangement links TRBV27 to TRBJ2-7, with 10 bases lining up with TRBD1. The trim removed 0 bases at V and 2 bases at J, leaving 1 base unmatched. The CDR3 consists of 15 residues. Germline V gene lookup returns CDR1 MNHEY and CDR2 SMNVEV (reference sequence).

About this clonotype itself: This may come from a read error, since a much larger clone is one base off. Because the CDR3 is missing its conserved closing phenylalanine or tryptophan, this is likely a read error. The chain employs TRBV9 and TRBJ2-7; D unresolved. Trimming shortened V by 0 bases and J by 3 bases, and 10 bases separated the two germline ends. The CDR3 sequence is 14 residues long. Germline values: CDR1 SGDLS, CDR2 YYNGEE. The CDR3 region has the DNA TGTGCCAGCAGCGTAGGTTCGGCCAACTACGAGCAGTACTTA. It is translated as CASSVGSANYEQYL.

The rearrangement links TRBV6-5 to TRBJ2-7; TRBD1 agrees at 9 bases. This CDR3 region has 14 residues. The V segment lost 2 bases and the J segment 4 bases; nucleotides outside the gene matches: 3. Germline lookup yields CDR1 MNHEY and CDR2 SVGAGI. The CDR3 DNA follows: TGTGCCAGCAGTTACGGACAGGGGACGTACGAGCAGTACTTC. Encoded protein: CASSYGQGTYEQYF.

The chain links TRBV6-2 or TRBV6-3 to TRBJ1-5, with TRBD1 as a possible D gene (5 bases). This CDR3 region has 17 residues. Germline loops: CDR1 MNHEY, CDR2 SVGEGT. Trimming stripped 2 bases from V and 4 bases from J, with 18 bases between. CDR3 sequence reads: CASSYTAGRELNQPQHF. In DNA, the CDR3 is TGTGCCAGCAGTTACACGGCGGGGCGCGAGCTAAATCAGCCCCAGCATTTT.

The chain carries TRBV5-1 and TRBJ2-1; maybe TRBD2 (5 bases). The CDR3 sequence is 13 residues long. Germline CDR1 is SGHRS and CDR2 is YFSETQ. With 2 bases removed from V and 7 bases from J, the gap between germline ends came to 10 bases. The DNA of the CDR3 is TGCGCCAGCAGCTTACTAGTTCCGAATGAGCAGTTCTTC. Protein sequence: CASSLLVPNEQFF.

This clonotype has a handful of counts. V gene TRBV20-1 combines with J gene TRBJ2-1; 11 bases map to TRBD2. Germline V lookup: CDR1 DFQATT, CDR2 SNEGSKA (reference sequence). The length of the CDR3 is 15 residues. The V gene end was trimmed by 0 bases and the J gene end by 9 bases; junction bases not matched to a gene: 7. CDR3 sequence reads: CSARDSSGRAAEQFF. The CDR3 nucleotides are TGCAGTGCTAGAGATAGTAGCGGGAGGGCCGCTGAGCAGTTCTTC.

This chain uses TRBV14 with TRBJ1-1; D is possibly TRBD1 (6 bases). The germline CDR1 and CDR2 sequences are SGHDN and FVKESK. V shed 0 bases and J shed 7 bases, with 12 bases lying between them. This CDR3 has 14 amino acids. In nucleotides, the CDR3 is TGTGCCAGCAGCCAAGAATCTGGCAGGGGTGAAGCTTTCTTT. Translated: CASSQESGRGEAFF.

This clonotype showed up just a few times. J is TRBJ1-6 and V is TRBV20-1; tentatively, D is TRBD1 (5 bases). V gave up 6 bases and J gave up 6 bases, with 18 bases separating them. The germline CDR1 and CDR2 sequences are DFQATT and SNEGSKA (reference sequence). This CDR3 comprises 15 residues. CDR3 coding DNA: TGCAGTGCGAGCCCCAGGGTCGGGGGTAATTCACCCCTCCACTTT. It codes for CSASPRVGGNSPLHF.

The gene calls are TRBV20-1 and TRBJ2-2; D might be TRBD1 (6 bases). Between the trimmed V and J ends, which lost 5 bases and 3 bases, there was a span of 7 bases. Germline V gene data show CDR1 as DFQATT and CDR2 as SNEGSKA (reference sequence). CDR3 length equals 12 residues. As DNA, the CDR3 is TGCAGTGCTTACAGGGACACCGGGGAGCTGTTTTTT. The encoded protein is CSAYRDTGELFF.

There are a few counts of this clonotype. This sequence joins TRBV6-1 and TRBJ2-3; unclear D gene. V lost 2 bases, J lost 6 bases, and 9 bases lay in between. The CDR3 extends over 13 amino acids. The germline V gene has CDR1 MNHNS and CDR2 SASEGT. The CDR3 DNA follows: TGTGCCAGCAGTGAAATAGGTGGGGATACGCAGTATTTT. Its translation is CASSEIGGDTQYF.

The chain combines TRBV20-1 with TRBJ2-1, with 8 bases identical to TRBD1. Germline CDR1 reads DFQATT; CDR2 reads SNEGSKA (reference sequence). The CDR3 runs 14 residues. The J segment lost 5 bases and the V segment lost 6 bases, leaving 9 bases of the junction unmatched. CDR3 sequence: CSATSGTGHNEQFF. The CDR3, as DNA: TGCAGTGCAACCTCCGGGACAGGTCACAATGAGCAGTTCTTC.

This clonotype was counted a few times. V gene TRBV12-3 or TRBV12-4 combines with J gene TRBJ2-7; D uncertain. The CDR3 has 13 residues. V lost 0 bases and J lost 4, with 7 bases in between. The CDR3, as DNA: TGTGCCAGCAGTTTAGCGTACGGGTACGAGCAGTACTTC. Translating it yields CASSLAYGYEQYF.

In this sample, this clonotype turned up a few times. V and J are TRBV4-1 and TRBJ1-2; 8 bases match TRBD1. The V segment lost 4 bases and the J segment 7 bases; nucleotides outside the gene matches: 14. The CDR3 is made up of 16 amino acids. CDR1 and CDR2 (germline): MGHRA, YSYEKL. CDR3 in amino acids: CASSRILGQGHSGYTF. CDR3 DNA: TGCGCCAGCAGCCGCATCCTAGGACAGGGACACTCTGGCTACACCTTC.

CDR3 in amino acids: CASRLTGGVVGYTF. The CDR3 DNA is TGTGCCAGCAGACTGACAGGGGGAGTAGTAGGCTACACCTTC. V is TRBV6-5 and J is TRBJ1-2; TRBD1 matches 9 bases. Germline CDR1 reads MNHEY; CDR2 reads SVGAGI. The CDR3 sequence is 14 residues long. The junction had 10 bases not matched to a gene; V was cut back by 6 bases and J by 8 bases.

The table lists this clonotype with many counts. V and J are TRBV12-3 or TRBV12-4 and TRBJ2-7; 10 nucleotides agree with TRBD2. The length of the CDR3 is 15 residues. The V gene end was trimmed by 5 bases and the J gene end by 3 bases; junction bases not matched to a gene: 7. In DNA, the CDR3 is TGTGCCAGCAGTATTACTAGCGGGGTCCTCTACGAGCAGTACTTC. This codes for CASSITSGVLYEQYF.

This chain uses TRBV7-9 with TRBJ1-1; D might be TRBD1 (5 bases). The CDR3 is made up of 15 amino acids. V lost 5 bases, J lost 0 bases, and 13 bases lay in between. Germline values: CDR1 SEHNR, CDR2 FQNEAQ (reference sequence). The CDR3 region has the DNA TGTGCCAGCAGCCCTCGGACAAACATGAACACTGAAGCTTTCTTT. It translates to CASSPRTNMNTEAFF.

This CDR3 is CASSISGGLNTGELFF. CDR3 DNA sequence: TGTGCCAGCAGCATTAGCGGGGGCCTAAACACCGGGGAGCTGTTTTTT. V is TRBV27 and J is TRBJ2-2, with 9 bases aligning to TRBD2. The ends lost 6 bases at V and 2 bases at J; junction bases unmatched: 7. This CDR3 region has 16 residues. Germline V lookup: CDR1 MNHEY, CDR2 SMNVEV (reference sequence).

The V and J genes are TRBV2 and TRBJ2-3; 8 bases map to TRBD1. This CDR3 is built from 15 residues. CDR1 and CDR2 from the germline V gene are SNHLY and FYNNEI. Losses at the gene ends were 10 bases for V and 0 bases for J; bases not matched to a gene: 9. DNA for the CDR3: TGTGCCACCAGCAGGGGGCACGCTAGCACAGATACGCAGTATTTT. Translating gives CATSRGHASTDTQYF. The complete variable domain, with remaining parts taken from reference TRBV2 and TRBJ2-3, reads EPEVTQTPSHQVTQMGQEVILRCVPISNHLYFYWYRQILGQKVEFLVSFYNNEISEKSEIFDDQFSVERPDGSNFTLKIRSTKLEDSAMYFCATSRGHASTDTQYFGPGTRLTVL.